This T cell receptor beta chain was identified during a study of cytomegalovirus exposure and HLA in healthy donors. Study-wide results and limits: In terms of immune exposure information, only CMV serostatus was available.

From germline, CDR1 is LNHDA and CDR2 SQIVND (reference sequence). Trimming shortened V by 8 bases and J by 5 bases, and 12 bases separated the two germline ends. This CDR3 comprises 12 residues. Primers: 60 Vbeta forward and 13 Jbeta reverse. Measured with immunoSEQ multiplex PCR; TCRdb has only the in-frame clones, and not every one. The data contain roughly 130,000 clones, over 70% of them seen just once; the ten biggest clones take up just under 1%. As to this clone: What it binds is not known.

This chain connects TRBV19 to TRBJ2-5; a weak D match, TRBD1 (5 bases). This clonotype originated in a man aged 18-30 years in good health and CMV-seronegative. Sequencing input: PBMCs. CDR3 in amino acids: CASLGPGETQYF. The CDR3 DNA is TGTGCCAGTTTGGGTCCAGGGGAGACCCAGTACTTC.